The following is a T cell receptor beta chain sequence with its context. Its cognate antigen has yet to be identified. No base-level quality is on record; no much larger clone is a single base apart. CDR1 and CDR2 were assigned from the germline V gene as SGDLS and YYNGEE. The CDR3 contains 15 residues, cysteine and phenylalanine counted. The entry retains the CDR3 DNA only, 45 bases that are in frame from base 1. V is clipped by 3 bases and J by 4 bases, and the sequence between their germline boundaries is 14 bases long. Collaborating institutions collected whole blood in K2EDTA tubes following their own protocols. For TCRbeta analysis, collaborator samples were shipped as frozen whole blood, as isolated PBMCs, or as DNA extracted from either sample type. These data come from a study of blood T cell repertoires in COVID-19 (dated by TCRdb to the early 2020s). Study-wide context: Collaborator samples came from the United States, Italy and Spain and covered acute and convalescent phases of COVID-19. The material from the prospective study consisted of cDNA or gDNA derived from T cells, B-cell-depleted T cells, or PBMCs. Subjects who had been exposed to COVID-19, were actively infected with it, or had recovered from it provided the deeply sampled blood TCRbeta repertoires that made up the dataset. The repertoires were released in a freely available public database intended as a resource for research on the immune response to SARS-CoV-2. Samples came from the ongoing ImmuneRACE study (first 160 participants) plus 1,254 subjects from 6 global collaborators. The sample metadata nearly always contained a de-identified subject ID, COVID-19 status, age in years and sex. Where available, HLA class I and class II types were obtained from metadata supplied by the sample provider rather than from assay-based typing. Results the study describes overall, beyond this receptor: The quantity of clinical and demographic metadata differed by source and by participant and was supplied without curation.

The immunoSEQ Assay, a bias-controlled multiplex PCR, was used to amplify TCRbeta CDR3 regions from genomic DNA. In the authors' own workflow: The number of nucleated cells in each sample was estimated by amplification of reference gene primers within the assay. To quantify the absolute abundance of each unique TCRbeta CDR3 rearrangement, sequence reads were collapsed and filtered. For each sample, productive Simpson clonality was calculated as the square root of Simpson's diversity index over productive rearrangements. TCRdb holds this immuneACCESS table with in-frame rearrangements only. Some clones are missing; in checked studies, unresolved V genes explain under half, and the rest has no known cause. For V, J and clone size, that table is used; D and trimming come from the DNA. This sample is represented by around 20,000 clones; just over 90% of them were singletons. The ten largest clones add up to roughly 7.4% of the sample.

The chain joins TRBV9 to TRBJ1-5; a tentative D match to TRBD1 spans 5 bases. This receptor was taken from a human donor in a cohort sampled during active COVID-19. Material: peripheral blood. The CDR3 corresponds to CASSAGGGGNQPQHF. The sequenced DNA is TGTGCCAGCAGCGCGGGTGGGGGAGGTAATCAGCCCCAGCATTTT.